These 29 T cell receptor beta chains share one sample of origin, sequenced in a study of T cells in women clearing cervical HPV infection. Here immunoSEQ multiplex PCR was the method, and the copy in TCRdb shows in-frame clones only, minus some. This sample's table reports some 33,000 clones. Sequencing was carried out using blood buffy coat. The receptors stem from a woman between 18 and 70 years old with a cervical HPV16 infection that either progressed to CIN3+ or cleared (not recorded which).

As to this clone: The read ends 3 residues early relative to the CDR3; the germline J gene fills the gap. The chain recombines TRBV19 with TRBJ2-7, with TRBD2 as a possible D gene (6 bases). This CDR3 region has 12 residues. Germline CDR1 is LNHDA and CDR2 is SQIVND (reference sequence). Trimming shortened V by 10 bases and J by 2 bases, and 12 bases separated the two germline ends. CDR3 DNA, as far as it was read: TGTGCCACGCGGACTACTGCCTACGAG. This codes for CATRTTAYE. The full CDR3 sequence reads CATRTTAYEQYF. The full variable domain, completed using reference TRBV19 and TRBJ2-7, is DGGITQSPKYLFRKEGQNVTLSCEQNLNHDAMYWYRQDPGQGLRLIYYSQIVNDFQKGDIAEGYSVSREKKESFPLTVTSAQKNPTAFYLCATRTTAYEQYFGPGTRLTVT.

Of note for this clone: The observed sequence ends 3 residues before the CDR3 terminus, with the missing tail filled in from the germline J gene. The chain has TRBV7-9 and TRBJ2-3; no reliable D call. Per germline, CDR1 SEHNR and CDR2 FQNEAQ (reference sequence). V was pared by 1 base and J by 7 bases, with 9 bases between. The CDR3 is made up of 13 amino acids. The CDR3 sequence: CASSLVTKNTQYF. The CDR3 bases that were read are TGTGCCAGCAGCTTAGTTACTAAGAATACG.

Partial CDR3 DNA: TGTGCCAGCAGCTTGATCGGGGGGGAAAAG. It is translated as CASSLIGGEK. The whole CDR3 sequence is CASSLIGGEKLFF. The chain recombines TRBV5-6 with TRBJ2-2; 8 bases are a match to TRBD2. The read falls 3 residues short of the CDR3 end, and the missing part is taken from the germline J gene. Looked up from germline, CDR1 is SGHDT and CDR2 is YYEEEE. This CDR3 spans 13 amino acids.

Comment on this clone: Read data end 3 residues before the CDR3 end; the end is taken from the germline J gene. This chain joins TRBV13 and TRBJ2-3; 10 nucleotides agree with TRBD2. This CDR3 has 16 amino acids. Trimming removed 5 bases from V and 2 bases from J; junction bases left unmatched: 7. Germline V CDR1 and CDR2: PRHDT, FYEKMQ (reference sequence). CDR3 amino acids: CASSLRTSGNTDTQYF. The DNA read from the CDR3 is TGTGCCAGCAGCCTCAGAACTAGCGGGAACACAGATACG.

Remarks on this clone: The observed sequence ends 3 residues before the CDR3 terminus, with the missing tail filled in from the germline J gene. The V and J genes are TRBV5-4 and TRBJ2-4, with 12 bases lining up with TRBD1. Germline V gene data show CDR1 as SGHNT and CDR2 as YYREEE (reference sequence). The CDR3 has 15 amino acids. The ends lost 4 bases at V and 6 bases at J; junction bases unmatched: 5. The DNA read from the CDR3 is TGTGCCAGCAGCATAGGGACAGGGGGCGGAAACATT. Translation: CASSIGTGGGNI. The complete CDR3 protein is CASSIGTGGGNIQYF.

Worth noting for this clone: The read ends 3 residues shy of where the CDR3 ends; the end is completed using the germline J gene. V usage is TRBV19 and J usage is TRBJ1-2, with TRBD1 identical over 10 bases. Germline V gene data show CDR1 as LNHDA and CDR2 as SQIVND (reference sequence). The CDR3 has 15 amino acids. CDR3 protein: CASSPDRGQGNDYTF. The CDR3 DNA, read in part, is TGTGCCAGTAGTCCTGACAGGGGGCAAGGCAATGAC. Full variable domain (remainder filled in from reference TRBV19 and TRBJ1-2): DGGITQSPKYLFRKEGQNVTLSCEQNLNHDAMYWYRQDPGQGLRLIYYSQIVNDFQKGDIAEGYSVSREKKESFPLTVTSAQKNPTAFYLCASSPDRGQGNDYTFGSGTRLTVV.

As to this clone: The CDR3 extends 3 residues past the end of the read, so its final part is completed from the germline J gene. This chain uses TRBV11-2 with TRBJ1-3; D not resolved. Trimming removed 6 bases at V and 2 bases at J, with 11 bases between. In germline, CDR1 is SGHAT, CDR2 FQNNGV. This CDR3 has 14 amino acids. The part of the CDR3 DNA that was read is TGTGCCAGCAGGCGGATCGGGGCTGGAAACACC. Its protein product is CASRRIGAGNT. The entire CDR3 protein reads CASRRIGAGNTIYF. Filled out from reference TRBV11-2 and TRBJ1-3, the complete variable domain reads EAGVAQSPRYKIIEKRQSVAFWCNPISGHATLYWYQQILGQGPKLLIQFQNNGVVDDSQLPKDRFSAERLKGVDSTLKIQPAKLEDSAVYLCASRRIGAGNTIYFGEGSWLTVV.

Remarks on this clone: The CDR3 end lies 3 residues beyond the end of the read and is filled in from the germline J gene. This chain connects TRBV7-9 to TRBJ2-3; possibly TRBD1 for D (5 bases). The CDR3 contains 14 residues. CDR1 SEHNR and CDR2 FQNEAQ come from the germline V gene (reference sequence). The V end lost 6 bases, the J end lost 3 bases, and 13 bases lay between the germline ends. The covered CDR3 bases are TGTGCCAGCAGTCCAGGGTACGGAACAGATACG. Protein sequence: CASSPGYGTDT. The CDR3, in full, reads CASSPGYGTDTQYF.

Points on this clone: The missing CDR3 end, 3 residues past where the read stops, is filled in from the germline J gene. The chain combines TRBV29-1 with TRBJ1-5; D gene uncertain. This CDR3 spans 12 amino acids. Trimming pared 7 bases from V and 3 bases from J, leaving 10 bases between. Germline CDR1 reads SQVTM; CDR2 reads ANQGSEA. CDR3 DNA (partial): TGCAGCGCCCTCAGTCCCAATCAGCCC. Translated, it gives CSALSPNQP. The full-length CDR3 reads as CSALSPNQPQHF. The full variable domain, with the rest looked up from reference TRBV29-1 and TRBJ1-5, is SAVISQKPSRDICQRGTSLTIQCQVDSQVTMMFWYRQQPGQSLTLIATANQGSEATYESGFVIDKFPISRPNLTFSTLTVSNMSPEDSSIYLCSALSPNQPQHFGDGTRLSIL.

About this clone itself: The CDR3 goes on 3 residues after the read ends, and that part is filled in from the germline J gene. The J gene is TRBJ1-1, the V gene TRBV11-1, with a weak D call TRBD1 (5 bases). The CDR3 is 14 amino acids. The germline V gene has CDR1 SGHAT and CDR2 FQDESV (reference sequence). V lost 6 bases, J lost 1 base, and 12 bases lay in between. CDR3 sequence: CASSEGVGNTEAFF. CDR3 DNA, as far as it was read: TGTGCCAGCAGTGAAGGGGTAGGGAACACTGAA.

As to this clone: Read sequence stops 3 residues before the CDR3 end, and the germline J gene provides the missing end. The chain is built from TRBV20-1 and TRBJ1-4; 8 positions match TRBD1. The CDR3 covers 16 residues. Per germline, CDR1 DFQATT and CDR2 SNEGSKA (reference sequence). The part of the CDR3 DNA that was read is TGCAGTGCTAGAGAACGGACAGGGTTACCAAATTCACCA. The encoded protein is CSARERTGLPNSP. The entire CDR3 sequence reads CSARERTGLPNSPLFF.

Remarks on this clone: The CDR3 is cut off 3 residues early in the read; its end comes from the germline J gene. The chain links TRBV10-3 to TRBJ2-5; 8 bases are a match to TRBD2. The CDR3 spans 14 residues. The ends lost 8 bases at V and 2 bases at J; junction bases unmatched: 7. Germline V gene sequence: CDR1 ENHRY, CDR2 SYGVKD. The covered CDR3 bases are TGTGCCATCGCCTTGGCGGGAGGACAAGAGACC. This gives the protein CAIALAGGQET. The full CDR3 sequence reads CAIALAGGQETQYF.

A note on this clone: The read stops 3 residues short of the end of the CDR3; the missing end is completed from the germline J gene. The chain combines TRBV7-2 with TRBJ1-1; D is perhaps TRBD1 (5 bases). The CDR3 has 11 amino acids. The germline V gene encodes CDR1 SGHTA and CDR2 FQGNSA. The DNA read from the CDR3 is TGTGCCAGCAGCTTTCACCAGGGA. Protein sequence: CASSFHQG. The CDR3 in full is CASSFHQGAFF.

With respect to this clone: The CDR3 is cut off 3 residues early in the read; its end comes from the germline J gene. The genes are TRBV7-9 and TRBJ2-7; possible D gene TRBD2, 6 bases. This CDR3 is 14 amino acids long. Trimming left V 5 bases short and J 3 bases short, with 14 bases between. CDR1 SEHNR and CDR2 FQNEAQ come from the germline V gene (reference sequence). The CDR3 bases that were read are TGTGCCAGCAGCCCAGGAACTAGCCACTACGAG. Amino acid sequence: CASSPGTSHYE. The whole CDR3 is CASSPGTSHYEQYF.

As for this clone: The CDR3 extends 3 residues past the end of the read, so its final part is completed from the germline J gene. The chain has TRBV16 and TRBJ2-1; D perhaps matches TRBD1 (5 bases). In germline, CDR1 is KGHSY, CDR2 FQNENV. The CDR3 length is 15 residues. V lost 5 bases, J lost 4 bases, and 15 bases lay in between. CDR3 loop: CASSNQQGFYNEQFF. Incomplete CDR3 DNA: TGTGCCAGCAGCAACCAGCAGGGATTTTACAATGAG.

Comments on this clone: The read ends 3 residues before the CDR3 terminus; that terminus is restored from the germline J gene. The rearrangement uses TRBV19 and TRBJ2-1; D ambiguous. The CDR3 loop spans 15 amino acids. CDR1 is LNHDA and CDR2 is SQIVND in the germline V gene (reference sequence). V lost 5 bases, J lost 0 bases, and 11 bases lay in between. The chain's CDR3 is CASSGSASSYNEQFF. The sequenced CDR3 bases are TGTGCCAGTAGTGGGTCAGCTAGCTCCTACAATGAG.

A word on this clone: The missing CDR3 end, 3 residues past where the read stops, is filled in from the germline J gene. V gene TRBV5-6 combines with J gene TRBJ1-1; 10 positions agree with TRBD1. CDR1 is SGHDT and CDR2 is YYEEEE in the germline V gene. The length of the CDR3 is 15 residues. V lost 4 bases, J lost 7 bases, and 10 bases stayed unmatched. Here the CDR3 reads CASSGGTGEGFEAFF. The covered CDR3 bases are TGTGCCAGCAGCGGAGGGACAGGGGAAGGATTTGAA.

Points on this clone: The read gets to within 3 residues of the CDR3 end, and the germline J gene fills in the rest. The gene calls are TRBV12-5 and TRBJ1-4; 7 nucleotides line up with TRBD1. Trimming cost V 5 bases and J 1 base; bases outside gene matches: 1. In germline, CDR1 is LGHNT, CDR2 FRNRAP. This CDR3 contains 14 residues. The CDR3 loop reads CASGAGGTNEKLFF. The part of the CDR3 DNA that was read is TGTGCTAGTGGTGCAGGGGGAACTAATGAAAAA.

Turning to this clone: Coverage ceases 3 residues before the CDR3 finishes, and the germline J gene fills in the end. This chain connects TRBV5-6 to TRBJ2-3; 7 nucleotides agree with TRBD2. Germline CDR1 reads SGHDT; CDR2 reads YYEEEE. The CDR3 has 15 residues. The CDR3 DNA, read in part, is TGTGCCAGCAGTGTTACTAGCGCGAGGGTGGAGACG. This codes for CASSVTSARVET. The full-length CDR3 reads as CASSVTSARVETQYF.

Regarding this clone: The read halts 3 residues ahead of the CDR3 end, with the missing end drawn from the germline J gene. The V call is TRBV20-1, the J call TRBJ2-1, with 9 bases identical to TRBD1. Germline V gene data show CDR1 as DFQATT and CDR2 as SNEGSKA (reference sequence). J gave up 4 bases and V 5 bases, and 9 bases lay outside the gene matches. The CDR3 spans 15 residues. The part of the CDR3 DNA that was read is TGCAGTGCTCGGACAGGAGGACAGGGGTACAATGAG. Translating gives CSARTGGQGYNE. The whole CDR3 protein is CSARTGGQGYNEQFF.

Points on this clone: Sequencing ends 3 residues short of the CDR3 end; the germline J gene provides the rest. V usage is TRBV2 and J usage is TRBJ1-5, with TRBD1 matching 10 bases. The V and J ends lost 6 bases and 4 bases, in that order; junction bases with no gene match: 3. The CDR3 loop spans 14 amino acids. Germline assignment: CDR1 SNHLY and CDR2 FYNNEI. The CDR3 sequence: CASSRTGGNQPQHF. Partial CDR3 DNA: TGTGCCAGCAGCCGGACAGGGGGGAATCAGCCC.

Concerning this clone: The read ends 3 residues before the CDR3 terminus; that terminus is restored from the germline J gene. This chain connects TRBV20-1 to TRBJ2-1, with 7 bases that match TRBD2. The CDR3 is made up of 15 amino acids. The germline gives CDR1 DFQATT, CDR2 SNEGSKA (reference sequence). The trim removed 2 bases at V and 7 bases at J, leaving 11 bases unmatched. This CDR3 reads CSARQTGGGRNEQFF. CDR3 bases read: TGCAGTGCTAGACAAACAGGCGGGGGTAGGAATGAG.

Of note for this clone: The read comes to an end 3 residues before the CDR3 does, leaving the germline J gene to fill in the end. V is TRBV4-1 and J is TRBJ2-1, with D possibly being TRBD2 (5 bases). V lost 1 base and J lost 0, with 10 bases in between. There are 16 residues in the CDR3. CDR1 and CDR2 from the germline V gene are MGHRA and YSYEKL. This chain's CDR3 is CASSQVDLVSYNEQFF. The part of the CDR3 DNA that was read is TGCGCCAGCAGCCAAGTGGACTTAGTCTCCTACAATGAG.

For this clone: The observed sequence ends 3 residues before the CDR3 terminus, with the missing tail filled in from the germline J gene. This sequence joins TRBV7-6 and TRBJ1-2, with TRBD1 matching 9 bases. The CDR3 is 15 amino acids. Germline V CDR1 and CDR2: SGHVS, FNYEAQ. Here the CDR3 reads CASSSTDRGRDDYTF. CDR3 bases read: TGTGCCAGCAGCTCAACGGACAGGGGACGGGACGAC.

CDR3 in amino acids: CASSGTTSSYEQYF. The DNA read from the CDR3 is TGTGCCAGCAGCGGAACTACTTCATCCTACGAG. The V gene is TRBV3-1 (or the pseudogene TRBV3-2), the J gene TRBJ2-7; D is unclear. The read ends 3 residues shy of where the CDR3 ends; the end is completed using the germline J gene. Germline V CDR1 and CDR2: LGHDT, YNNKEL (reference sequence). V shed 5 bases and J shed 1 base, with 12 bases lying between them. This CDR3 spans 14 amino acids.

In the case of this clone: The CDR3 end lies 3 residues beyond the end of the read and is filled in from the germline J gene. The rearrangement links TRBV7-3 to TRBJ2-3; the match to TRBD2 covers 8 bases. Germline V gene lookup returns CDR1 SGHTA and CDR2 FQGTGA. V lost 5 bases, J lost 3 bases, and 4 bases stayed unmatched. The CDR3 extends over 14 amino acids. The CDR3 bases that were read are TGTGCCAGCAGCCCCGGGGGGGCAACAGATACG. Translation: CASSPGGATDT. The CDR3 in its entirety is CASSPGGATDTQYF.

Details on this clone: The read falls 3 residues short of the CDR3 end, and the missing part is taken from the germline J gene. The rearrangement links TRBV5-1 to TRBJ2-3; 8 bases match TRBD1. V lost 7 bases and J lost 0; bases outside the gene matches: 4. The CDR3 runs 14 residues. Germline V gene sequence: CDR1 SGHRS, CDR2 YFSETQ. This CDR3 is CASGTGGSTDTQYF. CDR3 DNA, as far as it was read: TGCGCCAGCGGAACAGGGGGTAGCACAGATACG.

CDR3 loop: CASSLLWTVGGEQYF. CDR3 DNA, as far as it was read: TGCGCCAGCAGCTTGCTGTGGACCGTCGGGGGCGAG. The rearrangement joins TRBV4-1 to TRBJ2-7; maybe TRBD2 (6 bases). The sequence runs out 3 residues before the end of the CDR3; the remainder is reconstructed from the germline J gene. CDR3 length: 15 residues. The germline V gene encodes CDR1 MGHRA and CDR2 YSYEKL. V lost 5 bases, J lost 6 bases, and 20 bases lay in between.

As regards this clone: The read terminates 3 residues ahead of where the CDR3 ends, so the germline J gene completes it. V gene TRBV19 combines with J gene TRBJ1-2, with a weak D call TRBD1 (6 bases). Trimming took 4 bases from V and 2 from J, leaving 14 bases between them. The CDR3 consists of 15 residues. CDR1 LNHDA and CDR2 SQIVND come from the germline V gene (reference sequence). The CDR3 sequence is CASSTGQRKNYGYTF. The DNA read from the CDR3 is TGTGCCAGTAGTACGGGACAAAGAAAAAACTATGGC.